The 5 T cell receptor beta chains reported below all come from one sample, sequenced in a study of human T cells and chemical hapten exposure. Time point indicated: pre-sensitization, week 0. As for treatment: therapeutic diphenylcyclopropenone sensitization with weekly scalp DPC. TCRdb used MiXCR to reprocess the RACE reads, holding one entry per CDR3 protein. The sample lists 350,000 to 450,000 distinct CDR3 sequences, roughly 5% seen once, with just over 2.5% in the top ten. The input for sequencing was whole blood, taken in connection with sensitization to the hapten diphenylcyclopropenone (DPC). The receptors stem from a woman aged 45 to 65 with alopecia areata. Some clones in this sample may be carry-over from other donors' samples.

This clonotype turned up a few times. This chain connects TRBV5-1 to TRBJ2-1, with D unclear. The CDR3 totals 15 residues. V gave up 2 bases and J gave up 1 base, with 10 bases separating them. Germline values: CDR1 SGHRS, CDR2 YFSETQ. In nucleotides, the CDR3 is TGCGCCAGCAGCTTAGGGTCGTTATCCTACAATGAGCAGTTCTTC. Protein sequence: CASSLGSLSYNEQFF. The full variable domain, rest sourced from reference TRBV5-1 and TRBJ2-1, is KAGVTQTPRYLIKTRGQQVTLSCSPISGHRSVSWYQQTPGQGLQFLFEYFSETQRNKGNFPGRFSGRQFSNSRSEMNVSTLELGDSALYLCASSLGSLSYNEQFFGPGTRLTVL.

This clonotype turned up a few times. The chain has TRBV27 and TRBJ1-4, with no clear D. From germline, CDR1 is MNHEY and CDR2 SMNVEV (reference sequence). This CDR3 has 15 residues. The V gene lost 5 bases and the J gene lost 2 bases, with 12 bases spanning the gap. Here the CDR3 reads CASSVGMATNEKLFF. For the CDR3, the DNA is TGTGCCAGCAGTGTGGGGATGGCCACTAATGAAAAACTGTTTTTT. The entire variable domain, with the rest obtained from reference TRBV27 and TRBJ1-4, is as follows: EAQVTQNPRYLITVTGKKLTVTCSQNMNHEYMSWYRQDPGLGLRQIYYSMNVEVTDKGDVPEGYKVSRKEKRNFPLILESPSPNQTSLYFCASSVGMATNEKLFFGSGTQLSVL.

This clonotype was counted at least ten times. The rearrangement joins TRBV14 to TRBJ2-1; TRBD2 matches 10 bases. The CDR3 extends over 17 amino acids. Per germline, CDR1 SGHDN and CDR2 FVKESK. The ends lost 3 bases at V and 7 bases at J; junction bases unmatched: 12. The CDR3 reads CASSQYSGTSVGNEQFF. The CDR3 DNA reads TGTGCCAGCAGCCAGTATTCCGGGACTAGCGTAGGAAATGAGCAGTTCTTC.

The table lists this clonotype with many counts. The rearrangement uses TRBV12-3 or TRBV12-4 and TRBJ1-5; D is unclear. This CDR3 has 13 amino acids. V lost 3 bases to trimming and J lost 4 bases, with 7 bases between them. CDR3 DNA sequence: TGTGCCAGCAGTTTCAGAGAGAATCAGCCCCAGCATTTT. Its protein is CASSFRENQPQHF.

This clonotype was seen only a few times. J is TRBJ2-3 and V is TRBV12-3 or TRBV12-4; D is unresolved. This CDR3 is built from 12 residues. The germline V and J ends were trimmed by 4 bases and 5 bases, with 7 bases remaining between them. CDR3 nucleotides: TGTGCCAGCAGTTCGTATGGAGATACGCAGTATTTT. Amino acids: CASSSYGDTQYF.